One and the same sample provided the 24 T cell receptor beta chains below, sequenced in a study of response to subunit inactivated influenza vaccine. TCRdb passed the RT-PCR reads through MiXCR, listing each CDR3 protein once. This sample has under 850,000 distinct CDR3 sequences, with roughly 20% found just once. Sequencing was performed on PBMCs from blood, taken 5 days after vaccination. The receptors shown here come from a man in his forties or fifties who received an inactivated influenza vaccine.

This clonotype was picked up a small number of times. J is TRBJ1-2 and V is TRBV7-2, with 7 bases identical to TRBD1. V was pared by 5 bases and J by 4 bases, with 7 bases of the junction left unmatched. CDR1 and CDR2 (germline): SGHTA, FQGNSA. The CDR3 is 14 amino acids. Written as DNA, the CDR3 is TGTGCCAGCAGCAGTCACAGGGGAAGCTATGGCTACACCTTC. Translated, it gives CASSSHRGSYGYTF.

CDR3 DNA sequence: TGTGCCAGCAGTAGGTCCCGGGGGCTCCATCAGCCCCAGCATTTT. It is translated as CASSRSRGLHQPQHF. The chain uses TRBV27 and TRBJ1-5; D perhaps matches TRBD1 (6 bases). Germline lookup yields CDR1 MNHEY and CDR2 SMNVEV (reference sequence). Trimming pared 5 bases from V and 5 bases from J, leaving 16 bases between. The CDR3 consists of 15 residues.

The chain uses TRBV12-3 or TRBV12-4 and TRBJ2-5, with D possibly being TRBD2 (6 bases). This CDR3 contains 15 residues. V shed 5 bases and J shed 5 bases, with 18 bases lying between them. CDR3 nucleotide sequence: TGTGCCAGCAGTACCGGGAGTACCGTAGGGGAGACCCAGTACTTC. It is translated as CASSTGSTVGETQYF.

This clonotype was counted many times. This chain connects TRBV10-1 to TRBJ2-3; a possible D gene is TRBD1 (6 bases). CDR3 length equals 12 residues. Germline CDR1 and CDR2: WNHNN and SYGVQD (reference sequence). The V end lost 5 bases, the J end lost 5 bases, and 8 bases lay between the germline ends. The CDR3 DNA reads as TGCGCCAGCAGTCCAGGGGTAGATACGCAGTATTTT. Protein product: CASSPGVDTQYF.

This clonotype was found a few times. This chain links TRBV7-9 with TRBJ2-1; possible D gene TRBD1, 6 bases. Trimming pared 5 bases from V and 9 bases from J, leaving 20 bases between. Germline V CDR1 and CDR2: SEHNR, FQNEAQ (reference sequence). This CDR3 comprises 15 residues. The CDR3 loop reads CASSARPDSSAEQFF. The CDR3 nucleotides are TGTGCCAGCAGCGCTCGCCCGGACAGTTCGGCTGAGCAGTTCTTC.

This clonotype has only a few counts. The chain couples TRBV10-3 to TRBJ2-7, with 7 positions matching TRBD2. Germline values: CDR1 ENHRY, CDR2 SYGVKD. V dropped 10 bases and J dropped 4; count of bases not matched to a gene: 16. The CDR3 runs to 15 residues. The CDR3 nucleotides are TGTGCCACGATTCTGGGCGGGACTAACTCATACGAGCAGTACTTC. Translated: CATILGGTNSYEQYF.

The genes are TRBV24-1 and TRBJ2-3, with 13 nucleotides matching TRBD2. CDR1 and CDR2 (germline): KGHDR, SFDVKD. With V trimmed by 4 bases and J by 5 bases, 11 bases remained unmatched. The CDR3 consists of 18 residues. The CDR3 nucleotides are TGTGCCACCAGTGACTCTGCAGAGACTAGCGGGGGGCTAGATACGCAGTATTTT. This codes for CATSDSAETSGGLDTQYF.

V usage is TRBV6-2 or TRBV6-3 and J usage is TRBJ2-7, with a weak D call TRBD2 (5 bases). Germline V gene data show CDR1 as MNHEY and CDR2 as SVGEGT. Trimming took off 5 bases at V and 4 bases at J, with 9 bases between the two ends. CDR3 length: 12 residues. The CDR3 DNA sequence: TGTGCCAGCAGTCAATCGGGGTACGAGCAGTACTTC. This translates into CASSQSGYEQYF.

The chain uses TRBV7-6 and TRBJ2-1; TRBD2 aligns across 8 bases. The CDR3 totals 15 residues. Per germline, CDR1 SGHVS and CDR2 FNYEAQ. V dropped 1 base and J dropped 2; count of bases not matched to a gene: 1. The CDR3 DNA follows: TGTGCCAGCAGCTTAGAGACTAGCGCCTACAATGAGCAGTTCTTC. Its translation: CASSLETSAYNEQFF.

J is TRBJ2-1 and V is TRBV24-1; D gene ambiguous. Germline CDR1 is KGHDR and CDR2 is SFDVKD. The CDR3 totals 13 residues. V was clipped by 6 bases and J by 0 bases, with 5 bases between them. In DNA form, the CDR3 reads TGTGCCACCAGTATAGGCTCCTACAATGAGCAGTTCTTC. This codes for CATSIGSYNEQFF.

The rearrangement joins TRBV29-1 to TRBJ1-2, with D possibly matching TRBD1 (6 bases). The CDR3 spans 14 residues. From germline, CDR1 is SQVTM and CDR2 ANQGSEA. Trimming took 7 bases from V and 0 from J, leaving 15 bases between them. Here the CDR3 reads CSANTGRANYGYTF. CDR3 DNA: TGCAGCGCGAATACAGGGAGAGCTAACTATGGCTACACCTTC.

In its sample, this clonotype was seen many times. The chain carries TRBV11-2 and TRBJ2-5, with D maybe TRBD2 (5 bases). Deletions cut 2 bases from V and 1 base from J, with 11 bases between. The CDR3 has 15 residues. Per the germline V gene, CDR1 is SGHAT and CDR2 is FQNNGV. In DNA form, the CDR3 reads TGTGCCAGCAGCTTACTTAGGGAGCCCCAAGAGACCCAGTACTTC. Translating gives CASSLLREPQETQYF.

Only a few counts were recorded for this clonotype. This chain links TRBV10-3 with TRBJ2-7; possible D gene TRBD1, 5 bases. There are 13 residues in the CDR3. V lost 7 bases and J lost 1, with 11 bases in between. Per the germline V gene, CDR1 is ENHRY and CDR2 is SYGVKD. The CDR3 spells CAINQGDSYEQYF. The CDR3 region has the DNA TGTGCCATCAACCAGGGCGATTCCTACGAGCAGTACTTC.

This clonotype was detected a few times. CDR3 nucleotides: TGCGCCAGCAGCCAAGAGGGAGCGGGGGTATCCTACAATGAGCAGTTCTTC. Amino acid sequence: CASSQEGAGVSYNEQFF. This chain joins TRBV4-3 and TRBJ2-1, with TRBD2 matching over 8 bases. The CDR3 totals 17 residues. CDR1 and CDR2 (germline): LGHNA, YSLEER. The J segment lost 1 base and the V segment lost 0 bases, leaving 5 bases of the junction unmatched.

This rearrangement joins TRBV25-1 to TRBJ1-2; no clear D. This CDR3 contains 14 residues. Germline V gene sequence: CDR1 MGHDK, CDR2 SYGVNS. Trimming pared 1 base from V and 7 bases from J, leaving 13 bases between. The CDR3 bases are TGTGCCAGCAGTGAATCTGGCGGGAGTATTGGCTACACCTTC. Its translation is CASSESGGSIGYTF.

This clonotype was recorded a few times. The CDR3 sequence: CAIRTSGTGELFF. The CDR3 coding sequence is TGTGCCATTAGGACTAGCGGGACCGGGGAGCTGTTTTTT. The chain links TRBV10-3 to TRBJ2-2, with TRBD2 matching 11 bases. CDR3 length equals 13 residues. J gave up 5 bases and V 9 bases, and 2 bases lay outside the gene matches. CDR1 is ENHRY, CDR2 SYGVKD, per germline.

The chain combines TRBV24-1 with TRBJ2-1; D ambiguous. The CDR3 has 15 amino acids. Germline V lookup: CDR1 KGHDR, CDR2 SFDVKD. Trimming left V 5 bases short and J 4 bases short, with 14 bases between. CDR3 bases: TGTGCCACCAGTGCGTTCCAATCAGCATACAATGAGCAGTTCTTC. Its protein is CATSAFQSAYNEQFF.

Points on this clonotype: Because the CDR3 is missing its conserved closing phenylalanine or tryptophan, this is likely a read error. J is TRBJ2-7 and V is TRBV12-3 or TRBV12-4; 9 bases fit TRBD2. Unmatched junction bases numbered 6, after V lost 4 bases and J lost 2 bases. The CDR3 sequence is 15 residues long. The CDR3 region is CASSSSRTSAYEQYP. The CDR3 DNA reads TGTGCCAGCAGTTCATCCAGGACTAGCGCCTACGAGCAGTACCCC.

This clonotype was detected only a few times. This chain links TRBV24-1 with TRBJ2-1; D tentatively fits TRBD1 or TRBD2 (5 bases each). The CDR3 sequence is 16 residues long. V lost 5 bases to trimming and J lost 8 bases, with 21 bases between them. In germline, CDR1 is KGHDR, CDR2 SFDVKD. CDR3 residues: CATSATRGFTRDEQFF. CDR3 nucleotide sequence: TGTGCCACCAGTGCCACCCGGGGCTTCACCCGCGATGAGCAGTTCTTC.

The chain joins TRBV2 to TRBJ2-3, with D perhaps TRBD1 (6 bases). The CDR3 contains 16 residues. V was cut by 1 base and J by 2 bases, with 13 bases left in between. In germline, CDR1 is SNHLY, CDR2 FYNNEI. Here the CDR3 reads CASSEGKGVNTDTQYF. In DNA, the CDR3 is TGTGCCAGCAGTGAAGGGAAGGGGGTCAACACAGATACGCAGTATTTT.

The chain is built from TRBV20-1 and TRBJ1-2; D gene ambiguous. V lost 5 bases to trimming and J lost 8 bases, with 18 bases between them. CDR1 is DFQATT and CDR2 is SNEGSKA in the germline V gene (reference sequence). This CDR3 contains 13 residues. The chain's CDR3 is CSAPTDRVGGYTF. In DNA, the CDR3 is TGCAGTGCTCCCACCGACCGTGTCGGCGGCTACACCTTC.

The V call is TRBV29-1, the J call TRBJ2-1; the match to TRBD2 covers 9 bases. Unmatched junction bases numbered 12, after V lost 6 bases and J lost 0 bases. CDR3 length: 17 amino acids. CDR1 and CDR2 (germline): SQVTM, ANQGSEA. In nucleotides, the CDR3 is TGCAGCGTCCCGAGGGCTAGCGGGGAACCCTCCTACAATGAGCAGTTCTTC. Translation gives CSVPRASGEPSYNEQFF.

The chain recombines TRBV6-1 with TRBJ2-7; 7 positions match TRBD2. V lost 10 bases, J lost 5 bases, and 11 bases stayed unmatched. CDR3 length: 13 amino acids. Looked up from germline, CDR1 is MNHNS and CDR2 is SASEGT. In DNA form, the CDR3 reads TGTGCCACACCCGCGAGCGGGGAGGACGAGCAGTACTTC. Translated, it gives CATPASGEDEQYF.

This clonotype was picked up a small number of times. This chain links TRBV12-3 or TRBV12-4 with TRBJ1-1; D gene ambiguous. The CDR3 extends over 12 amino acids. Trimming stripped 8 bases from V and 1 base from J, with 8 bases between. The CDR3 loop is CASRLGNTEAFF. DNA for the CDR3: TGTGCCAGCCGTCTTGGGAACACTGAAGCTTTCTTT.